The 14 T cell receptor beta chains given below trace back to one sample, sequenced in a study of blood T cells in healthy people across ages. The second PCR ran about 6 to 12 cycles with a sample-barcoded 5' primer and J-beta primers. From the 5' RACE reads, TCRdb called clonotypes with MiXCR, one entry per CDR3 protein. The table has about a million distinct CDR3 sequences, roughly two fifths seen once. Sequencing input: blood. These receptor sequences come from a man aged 18 to 35 in good health.

The chain employs TRBV20-1 and TRBJ1-5; no reliable D call. The CDR3 is 15 residues long. The ends were cut back, 0 bases at V and 4 bases at J, with 13 bases in the middle. The germline V gene encodes CDR1 DFQATT and CDR2 SNEGSKA (reference sequence). CDR3 nucleotide sequence: TGCAGTGCTAGAGATCCCCGCAGCGTAAATCAGCCCCAGCATTTT. This encodes CSARDPRSVNQPQHF.

This clonotype was found a few times. This chain links TRBV9 with TRBJ2-1, with 11 bases aligning to TRBD2. The CDR3 length is 16 residues. Germline loops: CDR1 SGDLS, CDR2 YYNGEE. With V trimmed by 3 bases and J by 0 bases, 2 bases remained unmatched. The CDR3 nucleotides are TGTGCCAGCAGCGATAGCGGGGGGGCCTCCTACAATGAGCAGTTCTTC. Amino acid sequence: CASSDSGGASYNEQFF.

This clonotype was counted between two and nine times. V usage is TRBV6-5 and J usage is TRBJ1-4; weak D call: TRBD1 (6 bases). The germline V gene encodes CDR1 MNHEY and CDR2 SVGAGI. This CDR3 region has 13 residues. V was trimmed by 5 bases and J by 7 bases, leaving 11 bases between them. CDR3 coding DNA: TGTGCCAGCAGTGTACAGGGTAGTGAAAAACTGTTTTTT. This codes for CASSVQGSEKLFF.

At least ten counts were recorded for this clonotype. The CDR3 here is CASSQLAGDYGYTF. The DNA for the CDR3 is TGCGCCAGCAGCCAATTGGCAGGGGACTATGGCTACACCTTC. The J gene is TRBJ1-2, the V gene TRBV4-1, with a weak D call TRBD1 (6 bases). Trimming pared 2 bases from V and 3 bases from J, leaving 10 bases between. The CDR3 covers 14 residues. Germline V gene lookup returns CDR1 MGHRA and CDR2 YSYEKL.

In this sample, this clonotype turned up many times. The chain is built from TRBV20-1 and TRBJ2-3; D possibly corresponds to TRBD2 (5 bases). V lost 6 bases, J lost 3 bases, and 10 bases lay in between. In germline, CDR1 is DFQATT, CDR2 SNEGSKA (reference sequence). This CDR3 is 12 amino acids long. CDR3 bases: TGCAGTGCCCCACTAGTGACAGATACGCAGTATTTT. Its protein is CSAPLVTDTQYF.

The rearrangement joins TRBV20-1 to TRBJ2-1; TRBD1 agrees at 9 bases. The CDR3 has 17 amino acids. The V gene end was trimmed by 6 bases and the J gene end by 5 bases; junction bases not matched to a gene: 17. CDR1 and CDR2 from the germline V gene are DFQATT and SNEGSKA (reference sequence). CDR3 sequence reads: CSADPGVGTGKNNEQFF. The CDR3 nucleotides are TGCAGTGCCGACCCCGGGGTGGGGACAGGGAAAAACAATGAGCAGTTCTTC.

CDR3 region: CASSARTAPDTDTQYF. CDR3 DNA sequence: TGTGCCAGCAGTGCCCGGACCGCCCCAGACACAGATACGCAGTATTTT. The chain carries TRBV28 and TRBJ2-3; the D is unclear. The ends were cut back, 5 bases at V and 2 bases at J, with 17 bases in the middle. Per germline, CDR1 MDHEN and CDR2 SYDVKM. The CDR3 consists of 16 residues. Looking up the rest from reference TRBV28 and TRBJ2-3 gives the full variable domain: DVKVTQSSRYLVKRTGEKVFLECVQDMDHENMFWYRQDPGLGLRLIYFSYDVKMKEKGDIPEGYSVSREKKERFSLILESASTNQTSMYLCASSARTAPDTDTQYFGPGTRLTVL.

J is TRBJ1-2 and V is TRBV4-1; maybe TRBD1 (5 bases). CDR3 size: 15 residues. The V gene's germline CDR1 is MGHRA and CDR2 YSYEKL. Deletions cut 1 base from V and 2 bases from J, with 11 bases between. In nucleotides, the CDR3 is TGCGCCAGCAGCCAAGCAGGGTCAGGGAACTATGGCTACACCTTC. This encodes CASSQAGSGNYGYTF.

The CDR3 DNA follows: TGTGCCAGCACCAAAAAAGGGACGGACCCTGGCACCGGGGAGCTGTTTTTT. This gives the protein CASTKKGTDPGTGELFF. The J gene is TRBJ2-2, the V gene TRBV6-2 or TRBV6-3; the D call may be TRBD1 or TRBD2 (5 bases each). Germline V gives CDR1 MNHEY, CDR2 SVGEGT. The CDR3 length is 17 residues. V was trimmed by 7 bases and J by 4 bases, leaving 22 bases between them.

This clonotype was seen more than once but under ten times. DNA of the CDR3: TGTGCCAGCAGTTCTACAGGGGGCAGTGGCTACACCTTC. It translates to CASSSTGGSGYTF. The gene calls are TRBV12-3 or TRBV12-4 and TRBJ1-2; the match to TRBD1 covers 9 bases. The CDR3 runs to 13 residues. Trimming at V came to 4 bases and at J to 7 bases, leaving 4 bases not matched to a gene.

The chain is built from TRBV18 and TRBJ2-1; D may be TRBD2 (5 bases). The CDR3 is 15 amino acids. Looked up from germline, CDR1 is KGHSH and CDR2 is LQKENI. The V end lost 6 bases, the J end lost 4 bases, and 16 bases lay between the germline ends. The CDR3: CASSEAAGGYNEQFF. In DNA, the CDR3 is TGTGCCAGCTCGGAGGCGGCAGGAGGTTACAATGAGCAGTTCTTC.

The chain couples TRBV9 to TRBJ2-5; 9 nucleotides match TRBD1. The CDR3 is 14 amino acids. Trimming removed 0 bases from V and 11 bases from J; junction bases left unmatched: 8. Looked up from germline, CDR1 is SGDLS and CDR2 is YYNGEE. The CDR3 coding sequence is TGTGCCAGCAGCGTAGTTACAGGGGGCGATGAGCAGTACTTC. It codes for CASSVVTGGDEQYF.

V and J are TRBV6-6 and TRBJ2-5; no reliable D call. Between the trimmed V and J ends, which lost 5 bases and 5 bases, there was a span of 18 bases. Germline CDR1 is MNHNY and CDR2 is SVGAGI (reference sequence). The CDR3 loop spans 15 amino acids. Here the CDR3 reads CASSNKLGAQETQYF. CDR3 in DNA: TGTGCCAGCAGTAACAAATTGGGCGCCCAGGAGACCCAGTACTTC.

This clonotype was seen more than once but under ten times. This chain links TRBV7-2 with TRBJ1-2; 9 nucleotides agree with TRBD1. Germline trimming cut 4 bases from V and 3 bases from J; bases unmatched to any gene: 6. Germline CDR1 is SGHTA and CDR2 is FQGNSA. The CDR3 spans 15 residues. The CDR3 region is CASSSPDRGDYGYTF. The CDR3 DNA is TGTGCCAGCAGCTCCCCGGACAGGGGCGACTATGGCTACACCTTC.